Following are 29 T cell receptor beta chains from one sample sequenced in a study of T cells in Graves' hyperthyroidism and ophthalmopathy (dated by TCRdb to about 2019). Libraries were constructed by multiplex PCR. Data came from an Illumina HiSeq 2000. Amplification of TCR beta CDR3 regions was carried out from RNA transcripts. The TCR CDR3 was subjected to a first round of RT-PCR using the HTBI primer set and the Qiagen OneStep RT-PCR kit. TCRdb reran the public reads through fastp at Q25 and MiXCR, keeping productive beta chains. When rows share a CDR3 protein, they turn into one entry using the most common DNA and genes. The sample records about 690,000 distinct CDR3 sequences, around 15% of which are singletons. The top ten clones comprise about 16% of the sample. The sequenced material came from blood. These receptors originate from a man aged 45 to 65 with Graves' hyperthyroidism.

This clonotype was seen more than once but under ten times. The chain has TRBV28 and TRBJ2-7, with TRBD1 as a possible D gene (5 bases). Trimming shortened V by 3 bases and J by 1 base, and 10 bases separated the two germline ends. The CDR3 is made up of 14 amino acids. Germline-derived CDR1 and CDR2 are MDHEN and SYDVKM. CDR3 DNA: TGTGCCAGCAGTTTCTACAGGAGTTCCTACGAGCAGTACTTC. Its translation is CASSFYRSSYEQYF. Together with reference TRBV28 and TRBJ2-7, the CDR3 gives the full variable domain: DVKVTQSSRYLVKRTGEKVFLECVQDMDHENMFWYRQDPGLGLRLIYFSYDVKMKEKGDIPEGYSVSREKKERFSLILESASTNQTSMYLCASSFYRSSYEQYFGPGTRLTVT.

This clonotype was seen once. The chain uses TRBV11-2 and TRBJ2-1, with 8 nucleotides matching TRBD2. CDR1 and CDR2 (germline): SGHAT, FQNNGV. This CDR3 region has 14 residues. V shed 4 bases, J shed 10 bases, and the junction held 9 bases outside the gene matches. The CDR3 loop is CASSSLAGLNEQFF. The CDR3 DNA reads TGTGCCAGCAGCTCCCTAGCGGGTTTGAACGAGCAGTTCTTC.

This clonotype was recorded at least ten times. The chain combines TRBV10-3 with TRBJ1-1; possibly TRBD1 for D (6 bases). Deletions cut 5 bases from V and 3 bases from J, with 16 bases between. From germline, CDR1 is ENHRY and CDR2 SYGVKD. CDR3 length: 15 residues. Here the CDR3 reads CAISPRQAEDTEAFF. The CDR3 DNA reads TGTGCCATCAGTCCGCGACAGGCAGAGGACACTGAAGCTTTCTTT.

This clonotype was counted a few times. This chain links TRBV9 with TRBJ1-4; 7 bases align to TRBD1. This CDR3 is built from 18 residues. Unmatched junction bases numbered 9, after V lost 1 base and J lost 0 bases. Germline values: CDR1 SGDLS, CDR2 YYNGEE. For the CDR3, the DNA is TGTGCCAGCAGCGTACACGACAGGGCCCCTGCAACTAATGAAAAACTGTTTTTT. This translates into CASSVHDRAPATNEKLFF.

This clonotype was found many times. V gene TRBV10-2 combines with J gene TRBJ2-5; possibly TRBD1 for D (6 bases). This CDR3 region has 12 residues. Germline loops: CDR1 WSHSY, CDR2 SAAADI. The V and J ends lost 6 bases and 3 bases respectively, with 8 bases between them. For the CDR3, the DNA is TGCGCCAGCAGGACAGGTGAAGAGACCCAGTACTTC. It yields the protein CASRTGEETQYF.

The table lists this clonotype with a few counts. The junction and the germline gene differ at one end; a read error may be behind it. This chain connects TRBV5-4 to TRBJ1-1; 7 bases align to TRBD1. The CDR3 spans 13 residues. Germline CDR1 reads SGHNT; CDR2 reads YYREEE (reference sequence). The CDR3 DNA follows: TGTGCCAGCAGGGGGACAGTGAACACTGAAGCTCTCTTT. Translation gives CASRGTVNTEALF. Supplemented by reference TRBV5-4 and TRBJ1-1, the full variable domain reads ETGVTQSPTHLIKTRGQQVTLRCSSQSGHNTVSWYQQALGQGPQFIFQYYREEENGRGNFPPRFSGLQFPNYSSELNVNALELDDSALYLCASRGTVNTEALFGQGTRLTVV.

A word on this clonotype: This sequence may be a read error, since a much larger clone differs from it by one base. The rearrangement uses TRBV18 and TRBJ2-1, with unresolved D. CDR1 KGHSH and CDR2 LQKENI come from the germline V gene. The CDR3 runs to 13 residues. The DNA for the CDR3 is TGTTCCAGCTCACCAGGACCTGGGAATGAGCAGTTCTTC. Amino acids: CSSSPGPGNEQFF.

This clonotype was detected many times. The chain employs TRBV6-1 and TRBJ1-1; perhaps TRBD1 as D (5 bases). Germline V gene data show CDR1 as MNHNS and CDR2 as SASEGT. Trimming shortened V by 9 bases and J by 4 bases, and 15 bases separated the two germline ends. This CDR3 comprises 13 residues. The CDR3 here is CASLGGSRTEAFF. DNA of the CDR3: TGTGCCAGTCTGGGGGGAAGTCGCACTGAAGCTTTCTTT.

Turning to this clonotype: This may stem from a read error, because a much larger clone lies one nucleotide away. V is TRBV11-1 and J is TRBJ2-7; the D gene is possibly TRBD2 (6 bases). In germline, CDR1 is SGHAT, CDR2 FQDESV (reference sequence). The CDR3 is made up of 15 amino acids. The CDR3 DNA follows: TGTGCCAACAGCCGGGACTTCAGGGAGGACTACGAGCAGTACTTC. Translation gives CANSRDFREDYEQYF.

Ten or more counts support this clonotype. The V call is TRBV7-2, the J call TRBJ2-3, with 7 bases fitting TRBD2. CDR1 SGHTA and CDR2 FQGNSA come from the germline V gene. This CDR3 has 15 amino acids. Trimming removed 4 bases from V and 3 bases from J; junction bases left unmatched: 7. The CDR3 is CASSSSSGLTDTQYF. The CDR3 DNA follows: TGTGCCAGCAGCTCATCTAGCGGTCTAACAGATACGCAGTATTTT.

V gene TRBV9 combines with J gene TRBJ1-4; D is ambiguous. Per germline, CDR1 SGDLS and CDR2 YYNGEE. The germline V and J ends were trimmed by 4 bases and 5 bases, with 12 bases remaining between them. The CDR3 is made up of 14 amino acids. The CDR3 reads CASSSRAGNEKLFF. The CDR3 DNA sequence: TGTGCCAGCAGCTCACGGGCAGGAAATGAAAAACTGTTTTTT.

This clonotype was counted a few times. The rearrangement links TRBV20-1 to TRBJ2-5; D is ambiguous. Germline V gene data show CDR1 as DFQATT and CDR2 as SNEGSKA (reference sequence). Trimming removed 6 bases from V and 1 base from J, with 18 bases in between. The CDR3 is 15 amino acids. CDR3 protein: CSAHSRAQPQETQYF. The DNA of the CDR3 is TGCAGTGCCCATTCCCGGGCTCAACCCCAAGAGACCCAGTACTTC.

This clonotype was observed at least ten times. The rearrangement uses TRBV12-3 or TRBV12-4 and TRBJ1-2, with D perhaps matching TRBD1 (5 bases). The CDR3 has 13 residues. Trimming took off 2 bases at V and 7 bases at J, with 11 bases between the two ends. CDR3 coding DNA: TGTGCCAGCAGTTTAAGAGGGGAGAGTGGCTACACCTTC. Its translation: CASSLRGESGYTF.

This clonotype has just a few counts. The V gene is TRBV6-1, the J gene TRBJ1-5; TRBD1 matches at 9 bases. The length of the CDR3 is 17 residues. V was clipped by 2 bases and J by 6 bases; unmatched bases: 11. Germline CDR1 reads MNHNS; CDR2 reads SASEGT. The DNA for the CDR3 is TGTGCCAGCAGTGAACCCCGCAACAGGGGGCGCGGTCAGCCCCAGCATTTT. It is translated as CASSEPRNRGRGQPQHF.

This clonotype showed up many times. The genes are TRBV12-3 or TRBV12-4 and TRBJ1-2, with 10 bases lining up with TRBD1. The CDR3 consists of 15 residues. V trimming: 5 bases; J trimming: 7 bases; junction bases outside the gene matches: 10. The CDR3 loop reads CASSPWTGGSGGYTF. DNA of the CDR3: TGTGCCAGCAGTCCTTGGACAGGGGGTAGTGGTGGCTACACCTTC.

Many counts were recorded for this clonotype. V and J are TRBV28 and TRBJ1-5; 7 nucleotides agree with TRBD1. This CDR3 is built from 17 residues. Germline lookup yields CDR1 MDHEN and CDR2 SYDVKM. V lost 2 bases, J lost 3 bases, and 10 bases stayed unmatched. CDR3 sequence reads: CASSLAPGQIINQPQHF. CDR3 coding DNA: TGTGCCAGCAGTTTAGCTCCGGGACAGATCATCAATCAGCCCCAGCATTTT.

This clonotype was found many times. CDR3 in amino acids: CASSSYRETQYF. The CDR3 DNA reads TGTGCCAGCAGCTCGTATAGGGAGACCCAGTACTTC. The chain carries TRBV7-2 and TRBJ2-5; D is ambiguous. This CDR3 spans 12 amino acids. V lost 4 bases and J lost 5, with 8 bases in between. The germline V gene encodes CDR1 SGHTA and CDR2 FQGNSA.

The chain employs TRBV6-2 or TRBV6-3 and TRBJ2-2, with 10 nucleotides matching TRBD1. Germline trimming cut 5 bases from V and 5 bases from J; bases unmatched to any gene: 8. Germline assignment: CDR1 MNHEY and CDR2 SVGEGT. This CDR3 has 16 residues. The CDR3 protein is CASSGRDRGLTGELFF. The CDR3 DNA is TGTGCCAGCAGTGGCAGGGACAGGGGTTTGACCGGGGAGCTGTTTTTT.

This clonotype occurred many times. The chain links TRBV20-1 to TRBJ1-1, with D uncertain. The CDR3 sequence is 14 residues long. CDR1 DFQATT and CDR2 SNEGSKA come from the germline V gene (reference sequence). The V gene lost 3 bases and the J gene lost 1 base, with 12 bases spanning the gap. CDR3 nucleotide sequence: TGCAGTGCTAGGCGGAACCCTGAGAACACTGAAGCTTTCTTT. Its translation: CSARRNPENTEAFF.

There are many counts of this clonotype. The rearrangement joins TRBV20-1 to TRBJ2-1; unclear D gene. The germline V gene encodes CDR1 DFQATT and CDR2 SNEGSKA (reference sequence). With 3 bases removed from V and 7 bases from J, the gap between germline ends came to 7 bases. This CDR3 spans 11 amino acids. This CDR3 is CSARGVNEQFF. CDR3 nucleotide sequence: TGCAGTGCTAGGGGCGTTAATGAGCAGTTCTTC.

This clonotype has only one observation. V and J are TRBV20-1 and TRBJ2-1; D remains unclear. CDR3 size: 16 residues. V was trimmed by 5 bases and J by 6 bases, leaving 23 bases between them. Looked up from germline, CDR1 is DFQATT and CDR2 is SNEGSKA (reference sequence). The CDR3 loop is CSAQAQAYPPGNEQFF. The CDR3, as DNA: TGCAGTGCTCAGGCGCAGGCATATCCTCCTGGCAATGAGCAGTTCTTC.

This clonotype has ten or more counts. CDR3 protein: CASSVEQGRSPLHF. The CDR3 DNA reads TGTGCCAGCAGCGTAGAACAGGGAAGATCACCCCTCCACTTT. This rearrangement joins TRBV9 to TRBJ1-6, with D possibly matching TRBD1 (6 bases). The germline V gene has CDR1 SGDLS and CDR2 YYNGEE. The germline V and J ends were trimmed by 0 bases and 10 bases, with 11 bases remaining between them. CDR3 length: 14 amino acids.

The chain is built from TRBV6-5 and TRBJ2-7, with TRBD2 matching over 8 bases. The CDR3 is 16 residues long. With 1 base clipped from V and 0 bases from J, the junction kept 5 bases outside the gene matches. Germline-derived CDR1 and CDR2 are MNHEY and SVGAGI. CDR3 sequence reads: CASSYFIAGPSYEQYF. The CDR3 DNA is TGTGCCAGCAGTTACTTCATAGCGGGACCCTCCTACGAGCAGTACTTC.

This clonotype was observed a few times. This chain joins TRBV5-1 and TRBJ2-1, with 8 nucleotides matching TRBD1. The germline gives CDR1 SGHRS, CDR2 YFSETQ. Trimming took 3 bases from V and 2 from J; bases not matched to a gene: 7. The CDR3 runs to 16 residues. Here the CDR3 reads CASSSRTGQPYNEQFF. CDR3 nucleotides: TGCGCCAGCAGCTCCAGGACAGGGCAGCCCTACAATGAGCAGTTCTTC.

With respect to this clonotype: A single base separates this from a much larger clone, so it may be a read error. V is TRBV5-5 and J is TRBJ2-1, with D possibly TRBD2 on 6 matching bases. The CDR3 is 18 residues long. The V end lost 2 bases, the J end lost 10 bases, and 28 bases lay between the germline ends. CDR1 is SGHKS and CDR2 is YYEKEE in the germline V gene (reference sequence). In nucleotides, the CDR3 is TGTGCCAGCAGCTTAGGACTACCGGGACCCACGGAGATTGAGGAGCAGTTCTTC. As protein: CASSLGLPGPTEIEEQFF.

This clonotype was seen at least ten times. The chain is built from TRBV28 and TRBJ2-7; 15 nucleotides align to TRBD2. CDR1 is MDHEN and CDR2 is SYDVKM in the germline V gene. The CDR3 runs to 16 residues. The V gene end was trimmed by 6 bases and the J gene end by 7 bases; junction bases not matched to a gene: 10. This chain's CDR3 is CASSLPSGTSGREQYF. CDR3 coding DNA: TGTGCCAGCAGCCTACCATCCGGGACTAGCGGGAGGGAGCAGTACTTC.

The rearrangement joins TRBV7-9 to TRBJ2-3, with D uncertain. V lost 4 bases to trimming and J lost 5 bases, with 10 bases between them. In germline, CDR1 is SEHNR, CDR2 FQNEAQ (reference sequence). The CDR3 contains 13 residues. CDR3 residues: CASSSFDIDTQYF. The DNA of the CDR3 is TGTGCCAGCAGCTCTTTCGATATAGATACGCAGTATTTT.

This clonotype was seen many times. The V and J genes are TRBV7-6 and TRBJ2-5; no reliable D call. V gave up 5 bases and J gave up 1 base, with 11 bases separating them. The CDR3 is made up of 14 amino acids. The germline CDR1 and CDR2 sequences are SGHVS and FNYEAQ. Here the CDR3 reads CASSPTHLQETQYF. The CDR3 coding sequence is TGTGCCAGCAGCCCTACACACCTCCAAGAGACCCAGTACTTC.

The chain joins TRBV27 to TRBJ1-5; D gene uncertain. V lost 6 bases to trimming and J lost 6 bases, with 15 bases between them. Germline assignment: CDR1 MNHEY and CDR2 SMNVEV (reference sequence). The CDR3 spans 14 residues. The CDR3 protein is CASRSTWMAQPQHF. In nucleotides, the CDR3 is TGTGCCAGCAGGTCTACATGGATGGCTCAGCCCCAGCATTTT.